Below, one TCR beta chain is given with its context. This entry comes from a study of shared clonotypes between healthy human individuals. Here immunoSEQ multiplex PCR was the method, and the copy in TCRdb shows in-frame clones only, minus some. The table shows about 800,000 clones, with about 96% occurring only once. Naivety among CD8 cells was defined by CD45RO negativity and positive CCR7 selection, thereby excluding terminally differentiated effector memory CD45RA+ cells. Germline CDR1 is SGHKS and CDR2 is YYEKEE (reference sequence). V was trimmed by 1 base and J by 3 bases, leaving 8 bases between them. The CDR3 is 13 amino acids.

The sequence was obtained from a man aged 30 to 45 in good health. This chain uses TRBV5-5 with TRBJ2-7; no clear D gene. The specimen sequenced was naive CD8+ T cells sorted from blood. CDR3 sequence reads: CASSLSRYYEQYF. The CDR3 bases are TGTGCCAGCAGCTTGTCACGGTACTACGAGCAGTACTTC.